This TCR beta chain is from a study of cytomegalovirus exposure and HLA in healthy donors. Study information: T cells numbering about 200 million yielded some 100 million unique TCR beta sequences in an earlier analysis. Points from the study as a whole: For TCR beta chains, V- and J-gene trimming was later linked to a missense DCLRE1C variant.

This clone came up a few times. Its target is unknown. CDR3 size: 14 residues. V lost 5 bases, J lost 1 base, and 10 bases lay in between. The germline V gene encodes CDR1 MDHEN and CDR2 SYDVKM. Vbeta (60) and Jbeta (13) primers were used in the PCR. Original methodology: A follow-up analysis tallied around 80 million unique TCR beta chains, 9 million to 11 million shared. The protocol was immunoSEQ multiplex PCR, while the TCRdb copy is restricted to in-frame clones and leaves out a portion. V, J and clone size derive from that table, while D and trimming were established from the DNA sequence. There are around 130,000 clones in the sample; 66% occur only once, and 5.5% to 7% lies in the top ten.

This receptor was taken from a woman between 55 and 75 years old in good health and CMV-seronegative. Material for sequencing was PBMCs. The V gene is TRBV28, the J gene TRBJ2-3, with TRBD2 as a possible D gene (5 bases). In DNA, the CDR3 is TGTGCCAGCAGTAAACTAGAAGGCACAGATACGCAGTATTTT. It codes for CASSKLEGTDTQYF.